A selection of T cell receptor beta chains follows, all from one sample in a study of beta chain features in type 1 diabetes. TCRdb's copy holds only in-frame clones and misses some; the assay was immunoSEQ multiplex PCR. The sample includes hundreds of thousands of clones, more than 13% seen only once; the top ten take less than 0.04%. The sample consisted of naive CD4+ T cells from blood. Receptors originate from a young man with type 1 diabetes. The CDR3 runs from the conserved cysteine through the conserved F or W. D genes are given only for firm matches. Some rows mark clone size as missing; the rest say once, few, many or name a class of expanded clone.

abundance,v_gene,d_gene,j_gene,CDR3nt,CDR3aa
few,TRBV21-1,-,TRBJ2-5,TGTGCCAGCAGCAAGGGCAGGGGGTTTGAGACCCAGTACTTC,CASSKGRGFETQYF
-,TRBV5-1,-,TRBJ2-1,TGCGCCAGCAGCTTGGTGCAGGGCCCCTACAATGAGCAGTTCTTC,CASSLVQGPYNEQFF
few,TRBV5-4,-,TRBJ2-2,TGTGCCAGCAGCCCCCAGTCACCGACGAACACCGGGGAGCTGTTTTTT,CASSPQSPTNTGELFF
few,TRBV4-3,-,TRBJ2-5,TGCGCCAGCAGCCAAGGGCCCTCGGGCCAAGAGACCCAGTACTTC,CASSQGPSGQETQYF
-,TRBV6-1,TRBD1,TRBJ1-1,TGTGCCAGCAGTGTCCTAAGACAGGGGGACACTGAAGCTTTCTTT,CASSVLRQGDTEAFF
few,TRBV18,-,TRBJ1-2,TGTGCCAGCTCACCAGGAGATAACTATGGCTACACCTTC,CASSPGDNYGYTF
few,TRBV11-2,TRBD1,TRBJ1-1,TGTGCCAGCAGTCCCGACAGGGGGAACACTGAAGCTTTCTTT,CASSPDRGNTEAFF
few,TRBV18,-,TRBJ2-6,TGTGCCAGCTCACCACTGAACCCCGGCCCTGGGGCCAACGTCCTGACTTTC,CASSPLNPGPGANVLTF
few,TRBV29-1,-,TRBJ1-1,TGCAGCGCGACGAATTCCAACACTGAAGCTTTCTTT,CSATNSNTEAFF
few,TRBV30,-,TRBJ2-2,TGTGCCTGGAGCGGAGGTCCAGCCGGGGAGCTGTTTTTT,CAWSGGPAGELFF
few,TRBV4-1,-,TRBJ2-1,TGCGCCAGCAGCCAAGACCCGACAGCAAATGAGCAGTTCTTC,CASSQDPTANEQFF
few,TRBV6-5,-,TRBJ2-3,TGTGCCAGCAGTTACTCCCTGGGTAGTGGCACAGATACGCAGTATTTT,CASSYSLGSGTDTQYF
-,TRBV4-3,-,TRBJ1-4,TGCGCCAGCAGCCCTCCAGGGGACGATAATGAAAAACTGTTTTTT,CASSPPGDDNEKLFF